This T cell receptor (beta chain) was identified in a study of T-cell reconstitution after alpha-beta-depleted transplantation in children. This CDR3 contains 14 residues. V was shortened by 3 bases and J by 4 bases, with 13 bases between the two germline ends. Germline lookup yields CDR1 DFQATT and CDR2 SNEGSKA (reference sequence). A library of TCRbeta sequences, prepared with unique molecular identifiers, was generated. MiXCR, applied by TCRdb to the PCR reads, yields one record per CDR3 protein. The table has 73,000 or so distinct CDR3 sequences, roughly 5% seen once. This sequence joins TRBV20-1 and TRBJ2-1; no clear D. The sequence was collected from a boy younger than two who had a stem cell transplant for acute myeloid leukemia, so the T cells may come from the graft donor. The source material was PBMCs, mostly from graft donor cells, sampled 180 days after TCRalphabeta/CD19-depleted stem cell transplant. CDR3 protein: CSASSTLLYNEQFF. In nucleotides, the CDR3 is TGCAGTGCTAGTAGCACGCTACTTTACAATGAGCAGTTCTTC.